Below are 24 T cell receptor beta chains sequenced from a single sample in a study of identical twins. One entry per CDR3 protein results from TCRdb running MiXCR on the 5' RACE reads. The table has hundreds of thousands of distinct CDR3 sequences, 15% to 20% seen once. These data were also reused for a study on T cells expressing NK-cell markers.

The specimen sequenced was PBMCs. These receptors all stem from a woman aged 18-30 years in good health.

The chain is built from TRBV12-3 or TRBV12-4 and TRBJ1-6, with D hard to call. V was pared by 7 bases and J by 2 bases, with 15 bases between. The CDR3 is 16 amino acids. CDR3: CASTGRRGTYNSPLHF. CDR3 nucleotide sequence: TGTGCCAGCACCGGCCGTAGAGGGACCTATAATTCACCCCTCCACTTT.

This clonotype was recorded a few times. The chain is built from TRBV12-3 or TRBV12-4 and TRBJ2-5; no clear D gene. CDR3 length equals 13 residues. The V and J ends lost 7 bases and 2 bases respectively, with 11 bases between them. The DNA for the CDR3 is TGTGCCAGCACCCGTATCTCTCAAGAGACCCAGTACTTC. This gives the protein CASTRISQETQYF.

This clonotype was seen only a few times. The rearrangement joins TRBV5-1 to TRBJ2-1; D not resolved. The CDR3 runs 11 residues. Germline-derived CDR1 and CDR2 are SGHRS and YFSETQ. V dropped 5 bases and J dropped 8 bases, with 8 bases sitting between them. The CDR3 loop is CASRVRYEQFF. For the CDR3, the DNA is TGCGCCAGCAGGGTTAGGTATGAGCAGTTCTTC.

The chain links TRBV3-1 to TRBJ2-7; D call uncertain. This CDR3 has 16 residues. Germline CDR1 LGHDT, CDR2 YNNKEL (reference sequence). V lost 4 bases and J lost 0, with 16 bases in between. CDR3 residues: CASSPGPSNPSYEQYF. The CDR3 region has the DNA TGTGCCAGCAGCCCCGGACCGTCTAACCCCTCCTACGAGCAGTACTTC.

The chain is built from TRBV7-6 and TRBJ2-3; D is ambiguous. V lost 5 bases to trimming and J lost 7 bases, with 10 bases between them. The CDR3 loop spans 12 amino acids. Germline V gene data show CDR1 as SGHVS and CDR2 as FNYEAQ. The CDR3 DNA sequence: TGTGCCAGCAGCCCAGTGGGTAATACGCAGTATTTT. This encodes CASSPVGNTQYF.

The rearrangement joins TRBV3-1 to TRBJ2-1; 8 bases line up with TRBD2. Germline V lookup: CDR1 LGHDT, CDR2 YNNKEL (reference sequence). The CDR3 runs 15 residues. Germline trimming cut 3 bases from V and 4 bases from J; bases unmatched to any gene: 5. CDR3 loop: CASSQSGSEYNEQFF. CDR3 in DNA: TGTGCCAGCAGCCAGAGCGGGAGTGAATACAATGAGCAGTTCTTC.

This clonotype was observed a few times. This chain joins TRBV20-1 and TRBJ2-3; 9 bases line up with TRBD2. The J segment lost 14 bases and the V segment lost 0 bases, leaving 3 bases of the junction unmatched. The length of the CDR3 is 11 residues. Germline loops: CDR1 DFQATT, CDR2 SNEGSKA (reference sequence). DNA of the CDR3: TGCAGTGCTAGAGACGGTAGCGGGGGGTATTTT. This translates into CSARDGSGGYF.

This clonotype was picked up a small number of times. This CDR3 reads CSASRQAPEAFF. Here the CDR3 DNA reads TGCAGTGCTAGCCGACAAGCTCCCGAAGCTTTCTTT. The genes are TRBV20-1 and TRBJ1-1; no reliable D call. V lost 3 bases and J lost 8, with 13 bases in between. The CDR3 sequence is 12 residues long. Germline CDR1 and CDR2: DFQATT and SNEGSKA (reference sequence).

This clonotype was observed a few times. The CDR3 region has the DNA TGTGCCATCAGCCAGACGACCGGGTTGCATGAGCAGTTCTTC. Amino acids: CAISQTTGLHEQFF. The chain combines TRBV10-3 with TRBJ2-1; unclear D gene. V was pared by 6 bases and J by 8 bases, with 17 bases between. CDR1 and CDR2 (germline): ENHRY, SYGVKD. This CDR3 comprises 14 residues.

CDR3 residues: CSAREWDRINQPQHF. For the CDR3, the DNA is TGCAGTGCTAGAGAGTGGGACAGGATCAACCAGCCCCAGCATTTT. The J gene is TRBJ1-5, the V gene TRBV20-1; 8 bases align to TRBD1. V dropped 0 bases and J dropped 7; count of bases not matched to a gene: 8. Germline CDR1 is DFQATT and CDR2 is SNEGSKA (reference sequence). The CDR3 runs 15 residues.

The chain carries TRBV20-1 and TRBJ2-7; possibly TRBD2 for D (6 bases). Germline CDR1 reads DFQATT; CDR2 reads SNEGSKA (reference sequence). V lost 2 bases to trimming and J lost 7 bases, with 15 bases between them. The CDR3 loop spans 13 amino acids. CDR3 coding DNA: TGCAGTGCTAGATCCCCGCTAGCGCGGGAGCAGTACTTC. Its protein is CSARSPLAREQYF.

CDR3 protein: CATSDQPGETQYF. The CDR3, as DNA: TGTGCCACCAGTGATCAACCGGGGGAGACCCAGTACTTC. V is TRBV24-1 and J is TRBJ2-5; D may be TRBD2 (5 bases). The CDR3 spans 13 residues. V was clipped by 3 bases and J by 5 bases, with 9 bases between them. Germline CDR1 KGHDR, CDR2 SFDVKD.

The rearrangement joins TRBV18 to TRBJ2-1; D gene ambiguous. The V gene's germline CDR1 is KGHSH and CDR2 LQKENI. V was cut by 5 bases and J by 6 bases, with 14 bases left in between. CDR3 length equals 14 residues. In DNA form, the CDR3 reads TGTGCCAGCTCAGCTACGCTAGGTTCCAATGAGCAGTTCTTC. Translated: CASSATLGSNEQFF.

This chain joins TRBV12-3 or TRBV12-4 and TRBJ1-5; D gene ambiguous. The CDR3 length is 12 residues. Trimming took 3 bases from V and 10 from J, leaving 10 bases between them. The CDR3: CASSFRSRPQHF. DNA of the CDR3: TGTGCCAGCAGTTTCCGGAGTCGTCCCCAGCATTTT.

This clonotype was observed a handful of times. The chain couples TRBV3-1 to TRBJ1-6; D unresolved. V was trimmed by 2 bases and J by 9 bases, leaving 5 bases between them. The germline V gene has CDR1 LGHDT and CDR2 YNNKEL (reference sequence). The CDR3 has 12 amino acids. The CDR3 DNA reads TGTGCCAGCAGCCAAAATTCTTCACCCCTCCACTTT. It specifies CASSQNSSPLHF.

This clonotype has a handful of counts. The chain couples TRBV12-5 to TRBJ1-5, with 10 bases identical to TRBD1. The germline gives CDR1 LGHNT, CDR2 FRNRAP. CDR3 length equals 16 residues. V trimming: 1 base; J trimming: 5 bases; junction bases outside the gene matches: 5. CDR3 residues: CASGLAMTGGDQPQHF. CDR3 in DNA: TGTGCTAGTGGTTTGGCAATGACAGGGGGCGATCAGCCCCAGCATTTT.

The chain employs TRBV3-1 and TRBJ2-7; D not certain. The CDR3 runs 11 residues. Germline values: CDR1 LGHDT, CDR2 YNNKEL (reference sequence). V gave up 3 bases and J gave up 6 bases, with 6 bases separating them. The CDR3 spells CASSHESEQYF. CDR3 in DNA: TGTGCCAGCAGCCACGAGTCCGAGCAGTACTTC.

Here the CDR3 DNA reads TGCGCCAGCAGTGTAACTAGCCCCTACGAGCAGTACTTC. Translating it yields CASSVTSPYEQYF. This chain uses TRBV10-2 with TRBJ2-7; tentatively, D is TRBD2 (6 bases). CDR1 is WSHSY, CDR2 SAAADI, per germline. CDR3 length: 13 amino acids. Trimming took 4 bases from V and 2 from J, leaving 9 bases between them.

This clonotype was seen at least ten times. The chain combines TRBV20-1 with TRBJ2-7, with no clear D. The length of the CDR3 is 9 residues. Trimming took 6 bases from V and 6 from J, leaving 6 bases between them. Germline V lookup: CDR1 DFQATT, CDR2 SNEGSKA (reference sequence). This CDR3 is CSAGVEQYF. CDR3 bases: TGCAGTGCCGGTGTCGAGCAGTACTTC.

This clonotype has ten or more counts. V and J are TRBV20-1 and TRBJ2-6; D remains unclear. The germline V gene encodes CDR1 DFQATT and CDR2 SNEGSKA (reference sequence). This CDR3 contains 13 residues. The V end lost 3 bases, the J end lost 1 base, and 4 bases lay between the germline ends. In nucleotides, the CDR3 is TGCAGTGCTAGCTATTCTGGGGCCAACGTCCTGACTTTC. Translated, it gives CSASYSGANVLTF.

This clonotype was observed a handful of times. This chain uses TRBV10-3 with TRBJ1-2; no firm D call. The length of the CDR3 is 13 residues. Trimming stripped 7 bases from V and 0 bases from J, with 9 bases between. Germline V lookup: CDR1 ENHRY, CDR2 SYGVKD. CDR3 sequence reads: CAINGGTNYGYTF. The CDR3 nucleotides are TGTGCCATCAATGGCGGCACTAACTATGGCTACACCTTC.

The genes are TRBV24-1 and TRBJ2-3; D remains unclear. Germline CDR1 and CDR2: KGHDR and SFDVKD. The length of the CDR3 is 13 residues. With 3 bases removed from V and 6 bases from J, the gap between germline ends came to 9 bases. DNA of the CDR3: TGTGCCACCAGTGATCCCGACTCGGATACGCAGTATTTT. Its translation is CATSDPDSDTQYF.

V usage is TRBV27 and J usage is TRBJ2-1; 8 positions match TRBD2. Germline V gene lookup returns CDR1 MNHEY and CDR2 SMNVEV (reference sequence). Trimming removed 4 bases from V and 3 bases from J; junction bases left unmatched: 11. The CDR3 totals 17 residues. The CDR3 protein is CASSSLLSGAYYNEQFF. Here the CDR3 DNA reads TGTGCCAGCAGTTCCCTTCTTAGCGGGGCTTACTACAATGAGCAGTTCTTC.

The chain employs TRBV11-2 and TRBJ2-3, with TRBD2 matching 8 bases. In germline, CDR1 is SGHAT, CDR2 FQNNGV. V was pared by 3 bases and J by 2 bases, with 7 bases of the junction left unmatched. This CDR3 is 16 amino acids long. CDR3 sequence reads: CASSLILAGLTDTQYF. CDR3 bases: TGTGCCAGCAGCTTGATTCTAGCGGGCCTCACAGATACGCAGTATTTT. The entire variable domain, with the rest obtained from reference TRBV11-2 and TRBJ2-3, is as follows: EAGVAQSPRYKIIEKRQSVAFWCNPISGHATLYWYQQILGQGPKLLIQFQNNGVVDDSQLPKDRFSAERLKGVDSTLKIQPAKLEDSAVYLCASSLILAGLTDTQYFGPGTRLTVL.